This TCR beta chain was recovered during a study of long-term antiretroviral therapy in people with HIV. Whole-study findings and limits: ART adherence, viral resistance and therapy changes went unrecorded. Repertoires from HIV showed CDR3 length ranges narrower than those of controls. Within the repertoire, clones expanded before ART were dominant at all time points.

An immunoSEQ assay, version v3.0, was performed at survey level. TCRdb's copy holds only in-frame clones and misses some; the assay was immunoSEQ multiplex PCR. The sample gives about 12,000 clones, 79% of which show up once; roughly 12% is in the top ten. The study used samples holding about 1-10 million cryopreserved PBMC before DNA extraction. The CDR3 spans 15 residues. The germline gives CDR1 MDHEN, CDR2 SYDVKM. Worth noting for this clone: What it binds is not known. The junction departs from the called germline gene at one end, perhaps through a read error.

Source: unsorted PBMCs, taken 0.8 years before starting antiretroviral therapy. The origin of this receptor is a woman in her thirties or forties with HIV. The rearrangement links TRBV28 to TRBJ1-1, with D maybe TRBD1 (6 bases). CDR3 amino acids: CASSFWGAQNTEAFF. The CDR3 DNA follows: TGTGCCAGCAGTTTTTGGGGGGCGCAAAACACGGAAGCTTTCTTT.